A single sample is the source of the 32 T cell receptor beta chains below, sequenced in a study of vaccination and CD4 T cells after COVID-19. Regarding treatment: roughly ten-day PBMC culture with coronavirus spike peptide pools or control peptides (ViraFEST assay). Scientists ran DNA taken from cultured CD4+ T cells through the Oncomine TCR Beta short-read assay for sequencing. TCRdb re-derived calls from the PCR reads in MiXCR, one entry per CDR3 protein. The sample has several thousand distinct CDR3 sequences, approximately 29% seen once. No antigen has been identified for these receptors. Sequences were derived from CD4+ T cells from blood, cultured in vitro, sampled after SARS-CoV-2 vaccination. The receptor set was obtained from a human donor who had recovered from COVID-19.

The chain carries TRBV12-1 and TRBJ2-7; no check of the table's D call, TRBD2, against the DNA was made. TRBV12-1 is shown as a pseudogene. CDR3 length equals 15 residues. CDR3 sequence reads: CASSFDRARGDEQYF. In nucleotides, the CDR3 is TGTGCCAGCAGCTTTGACAGGGCCCGGGGGGACGAGCAGTACTTC.

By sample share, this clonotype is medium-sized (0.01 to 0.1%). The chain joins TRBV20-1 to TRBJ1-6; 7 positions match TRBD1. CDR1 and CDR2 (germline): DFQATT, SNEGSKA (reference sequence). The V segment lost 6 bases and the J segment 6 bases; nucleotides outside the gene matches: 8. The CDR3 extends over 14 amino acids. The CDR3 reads CSARQGDPNSPLHF. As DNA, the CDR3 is TGCAGTGCCAGACAGGGAGATCCTAATTCACCCCTCCACTTT.

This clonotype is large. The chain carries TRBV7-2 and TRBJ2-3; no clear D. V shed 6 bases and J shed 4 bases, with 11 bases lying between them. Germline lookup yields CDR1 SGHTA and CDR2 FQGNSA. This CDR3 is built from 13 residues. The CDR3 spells CASSGFEADTQYF. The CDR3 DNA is TGTGCCAGCAGTGGCTTCGAGGCAGATACGCAGTATTTT.

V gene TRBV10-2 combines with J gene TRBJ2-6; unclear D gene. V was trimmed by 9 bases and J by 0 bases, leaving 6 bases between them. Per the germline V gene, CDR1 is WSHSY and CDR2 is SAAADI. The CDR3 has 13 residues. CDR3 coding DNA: TGCGCCAGTGCTAGCTCTGGGGCCAACGTCCTGACTTTC. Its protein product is CASASSGANVLTF.

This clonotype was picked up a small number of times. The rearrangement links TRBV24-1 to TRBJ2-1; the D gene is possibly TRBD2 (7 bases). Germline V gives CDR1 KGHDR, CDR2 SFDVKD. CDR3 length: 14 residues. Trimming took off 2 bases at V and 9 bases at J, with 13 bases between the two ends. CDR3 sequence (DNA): TGTGCCACCAGTGATTGGGGGGGCTCGTTTGAGCAGTTCTTC. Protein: CATSDWGGSFEQFF.

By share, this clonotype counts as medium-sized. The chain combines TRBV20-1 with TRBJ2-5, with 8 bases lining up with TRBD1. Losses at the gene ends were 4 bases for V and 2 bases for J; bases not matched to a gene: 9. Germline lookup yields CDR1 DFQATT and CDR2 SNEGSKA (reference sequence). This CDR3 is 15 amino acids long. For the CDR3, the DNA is TGCAGTGCTATTTCACAGGGGGTAAAACAAGAGACCCAGTACTTC. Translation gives CSAISQGVKQETQYF.

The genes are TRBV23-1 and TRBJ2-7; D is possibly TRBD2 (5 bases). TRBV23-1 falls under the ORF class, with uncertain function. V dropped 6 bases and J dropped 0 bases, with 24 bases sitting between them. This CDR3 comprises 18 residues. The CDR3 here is CASSPTTASLESSYEQYF. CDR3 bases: TGCGCCAGCAGCCCGACTACCGCTTCGCTGGAGAGCTCCTACGAGCAGTACTTC.

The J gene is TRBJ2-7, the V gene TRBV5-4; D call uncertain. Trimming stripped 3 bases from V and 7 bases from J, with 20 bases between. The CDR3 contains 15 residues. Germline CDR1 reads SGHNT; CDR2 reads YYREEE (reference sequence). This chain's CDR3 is CASSSVGRNPREQYF. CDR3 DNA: TGTGCCAGCAGCTCAGTGGGCCGCAACCCGAGGGAGCAGTACTTC. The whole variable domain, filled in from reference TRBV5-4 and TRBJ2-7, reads ETGVTQSPTHLIKTRGQQVTLRCSSQSGHNTVSWYQQALGQGPQFIFQYYREEENGRGNFPPRFSGLQFPNYSSELNVNALELDDSALYLCASSSVGRNPREQYFGPGTRLTVT.

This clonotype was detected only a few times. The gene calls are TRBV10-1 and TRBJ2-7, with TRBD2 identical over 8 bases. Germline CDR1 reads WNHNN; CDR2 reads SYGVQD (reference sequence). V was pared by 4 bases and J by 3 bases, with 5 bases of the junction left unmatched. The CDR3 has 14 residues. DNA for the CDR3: TGCGCCAGCAGTGTAGCGGGGAAGGACTACGAGCAGTACTTC. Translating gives CASSVAGKDYEQYF.

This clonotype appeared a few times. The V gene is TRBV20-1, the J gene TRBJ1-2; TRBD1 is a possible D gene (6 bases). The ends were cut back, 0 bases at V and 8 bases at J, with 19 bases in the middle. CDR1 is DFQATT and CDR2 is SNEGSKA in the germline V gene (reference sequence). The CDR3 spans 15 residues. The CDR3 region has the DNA TGCAGTGCTAGAGATGGGGGCCGAGGGGGAATCGGCTACACCTTC. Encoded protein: CSARDGGRGGIGYTF.

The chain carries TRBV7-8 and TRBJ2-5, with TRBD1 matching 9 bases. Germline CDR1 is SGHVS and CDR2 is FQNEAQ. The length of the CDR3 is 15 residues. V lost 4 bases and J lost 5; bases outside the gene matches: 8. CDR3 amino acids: CASSSSTGGAETQYF. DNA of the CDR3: TGTGCCAGCAGCTCGTCAACAGGGGGCGCCGAGACCCAGTACTTC.

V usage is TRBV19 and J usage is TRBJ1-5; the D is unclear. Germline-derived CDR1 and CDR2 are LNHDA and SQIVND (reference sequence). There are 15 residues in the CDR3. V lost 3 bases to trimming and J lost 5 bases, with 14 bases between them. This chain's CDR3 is CASSISGHRYQPQHF. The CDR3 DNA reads TGTGCCAGTAGTATCAGCGGCCACCGCTATCAGCCCCAGCATTTT.

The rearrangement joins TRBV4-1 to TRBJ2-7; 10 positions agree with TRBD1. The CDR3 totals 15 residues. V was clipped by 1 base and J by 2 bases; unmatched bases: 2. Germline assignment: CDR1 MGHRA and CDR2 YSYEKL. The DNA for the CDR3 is TGCGCCAGCAGCCAAGGGACAGGGGGAACCTACGAGCAGTACTTC. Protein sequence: CASSQGTGGTYEQYF.

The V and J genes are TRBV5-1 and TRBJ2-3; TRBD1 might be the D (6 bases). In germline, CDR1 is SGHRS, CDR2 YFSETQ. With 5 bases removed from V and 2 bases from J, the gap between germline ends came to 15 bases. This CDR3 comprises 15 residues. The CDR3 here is CASREQGQLTDTQYF. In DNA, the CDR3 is TGCGCCAGCAGGGAACAGGGCCAACTCACAGATACGCAGTATTTT.

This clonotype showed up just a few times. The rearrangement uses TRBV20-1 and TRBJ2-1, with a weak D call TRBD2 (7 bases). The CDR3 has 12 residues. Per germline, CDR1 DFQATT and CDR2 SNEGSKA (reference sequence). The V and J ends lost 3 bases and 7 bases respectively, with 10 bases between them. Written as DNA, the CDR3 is TGCAGTGCTAGGGGAGGGGGGAATGAGCAGTTCTTC. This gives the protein CSARGGGNEQFF.

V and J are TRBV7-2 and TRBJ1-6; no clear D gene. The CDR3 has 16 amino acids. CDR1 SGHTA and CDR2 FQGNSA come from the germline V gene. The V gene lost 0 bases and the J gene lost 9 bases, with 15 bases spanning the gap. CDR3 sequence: CASSLASGQLGSPLHF. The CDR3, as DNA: TGTGCCAGCAGCTTAGCGAGCGGCCAGTTAGGTTCACCCCTCCACTTT.

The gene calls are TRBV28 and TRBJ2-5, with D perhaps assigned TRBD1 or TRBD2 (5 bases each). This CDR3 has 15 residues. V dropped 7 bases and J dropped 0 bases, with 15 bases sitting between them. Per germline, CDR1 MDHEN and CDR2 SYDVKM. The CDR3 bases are TGTGCCAGCATAGGGACGGAAAAACACCAAGAGACCCAGTACTTC. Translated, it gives CASIGTEKHQETQYF.

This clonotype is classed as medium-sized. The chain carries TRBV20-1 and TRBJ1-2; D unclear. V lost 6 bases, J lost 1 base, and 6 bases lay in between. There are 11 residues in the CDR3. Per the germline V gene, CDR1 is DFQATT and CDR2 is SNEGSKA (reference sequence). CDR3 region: CSAKYNYGYTF. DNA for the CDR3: TGCAGTGCCAAATATAACTATGGCTACACCTTC.

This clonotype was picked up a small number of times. The CDR3 spells CATSRVGTGHRPDTQYF. For the CDR3, the DNA is TGTGCCACCAGCAGAGTAGGGACAGGGCATCGTCCGGATACGCAGTATTTT. V is TRBV15 and J is TRBJ2-3; 9 bases match TRBD1. Germline CDR1 LNHNV, CDR2 YYDKDF (reference sequence). The CDR3 length is 17 residues. After removal of 1 base from V and 6 bases from J, the junction contained 11 bases not matched to a gene. The entire variable domain, with the rest obtained from reference TRBV15 and TRBJ2-3, is as follows: DAMVIQNPRYQVTQFGKPVTLSCSQTLNHNVMYWYQQKSSQAPKLLFHYYDKDFNNEADTPDNFQSRRPNTSFCFLDIRSPGLGDTAMYLCATSRVGTGHRPDTQYFGPGTRLTVL.

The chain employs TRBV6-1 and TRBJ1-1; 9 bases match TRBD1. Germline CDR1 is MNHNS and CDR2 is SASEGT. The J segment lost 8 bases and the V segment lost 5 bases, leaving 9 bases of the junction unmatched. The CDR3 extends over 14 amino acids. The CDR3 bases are TGTGCCAGCAGTCCCCTGGACAGGGGAAGCGAAGCTTTCTTT. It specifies CASSPLDRGSEAFF.

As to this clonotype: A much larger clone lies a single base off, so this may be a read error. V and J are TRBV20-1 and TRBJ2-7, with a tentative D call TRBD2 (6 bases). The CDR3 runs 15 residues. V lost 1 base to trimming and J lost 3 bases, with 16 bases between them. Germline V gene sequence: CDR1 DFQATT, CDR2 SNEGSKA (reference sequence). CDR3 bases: TGCAGTGCTAGAGCCCCTATCGAGGAGGGCTACGAGCAGTACTTC. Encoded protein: CSARAPIEEGYEQYF.

The CDR3 here is CAIMASGGEDTQYF. The CDR3 nucleotides read TGTGCCATCATGGCTAGCGGGGGGGAGGATACGCAGTATTTT. The genes are TRBV10-3 and TRBJ2-3, with 12 bases aligning to TRBD2. V dropped 7 bases and J dropped 6; count of bases not matched to a gene: 5. Germline-derived CDR1 and CDR2 are ENHRY and SYGVKD. This CDR3 has 14 amino acids.

CDR3 protein: CASSQSAGWGDTQYF. The CDR3 nucleotides are TGTGCCAGCAGCCAGTCGGCGGGTTGGGGAGATACGCAGTATTTT. The chain has TRBV6-4 and TRBJ2-3; tentative D call: TRBD2 (5 bases). The V gene lost 6 bases and the J gene lost 5 bases, with 18 bases spanning the gap. The CDR3 length is 15 residues. CDR1 is MRHNA and CDR2 is SNTAGT in the germline V gene.

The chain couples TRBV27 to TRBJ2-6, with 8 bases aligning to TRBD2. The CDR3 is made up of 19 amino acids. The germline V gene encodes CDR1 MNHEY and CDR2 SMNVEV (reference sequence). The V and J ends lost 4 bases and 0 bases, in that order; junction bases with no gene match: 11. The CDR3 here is CASSSLRGALISGANVLTF. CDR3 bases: TGTGCCAGCAGTTCCCTGCGGGGGGCTCTTATCTCTGGGGCCAACGTCCTGACTTTC.

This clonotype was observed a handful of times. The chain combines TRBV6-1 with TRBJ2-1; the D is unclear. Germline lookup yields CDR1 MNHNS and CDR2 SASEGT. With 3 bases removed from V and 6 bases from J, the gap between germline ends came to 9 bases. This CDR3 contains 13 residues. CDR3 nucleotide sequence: TGTGCCAGCAGTGAGTCCAGGACCAATGAGCAGTTCTTC. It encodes CASSESRTNEQFF.

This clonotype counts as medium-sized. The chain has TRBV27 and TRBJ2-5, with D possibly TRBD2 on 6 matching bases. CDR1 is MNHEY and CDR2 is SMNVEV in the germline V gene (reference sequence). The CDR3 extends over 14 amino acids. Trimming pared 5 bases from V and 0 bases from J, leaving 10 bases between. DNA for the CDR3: TGTGCCAGCAGTCGGGACTCCAACCAAGAGACCCAGTACTTC. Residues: CASSRDSNQETQYF.

The CDR3 nucleotides read TGCGCCAGCAGCTTGGATCTCAATGAGCAGTTCTTC. Translated, it gives CASSLDLNEQFF. This chain uses TRBV5-1 with TRBJ2-1, with unresolved D. The CDR3 is made up of 12 amino acids. V dropped 0 bases and J dropped 6 bases, with 4 bases sitting between them. CDR1 is SGHRS and CDR2 is YFSETQ in the germline V gene.

The CDR3 DNA reads as TGTGCCAGCAGCTTAGGGGGGACCTCGAGGACCGGGGAGCTGTTTTTT. Translating gives CASSLGGTSRTGELFF. The chain employs TRBV7-2 and TRBJ2-2, with D perhaps assigned TRBD1 or TRBD2 (5 bases each). Deletions cut 1 base from V and 5 bases from J, with 14 bases between. Germline V CDR1 and CDR2: SGHTA, FQGNSA. CDR3 length: 16 residues.

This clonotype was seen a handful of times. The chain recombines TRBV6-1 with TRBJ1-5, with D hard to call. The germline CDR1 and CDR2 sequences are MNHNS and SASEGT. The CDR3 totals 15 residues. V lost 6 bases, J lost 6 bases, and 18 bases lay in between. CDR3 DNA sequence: TGTGCCAGCAGAGATGACCCGCACGGCGGTCAGCCCCAGCATTTT. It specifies CASRDDPHGGQPQHF.

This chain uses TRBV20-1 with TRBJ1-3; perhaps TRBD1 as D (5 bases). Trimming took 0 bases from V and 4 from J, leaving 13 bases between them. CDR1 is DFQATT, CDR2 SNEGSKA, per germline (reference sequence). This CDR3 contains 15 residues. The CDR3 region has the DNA TGCAGTGCTAGAGATTTTGGGGCTTCGGGAAACACCATATATTTT. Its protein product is CSARDFGASGNTIYF.

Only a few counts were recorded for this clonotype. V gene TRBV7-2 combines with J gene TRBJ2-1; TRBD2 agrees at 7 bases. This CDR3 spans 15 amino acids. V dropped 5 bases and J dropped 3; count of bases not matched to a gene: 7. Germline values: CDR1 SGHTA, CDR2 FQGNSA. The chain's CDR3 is CASSRPSGFYNEQFF. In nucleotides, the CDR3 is TGTGCCAGCAGCCGGCCTAGCGGCTTCTACAATGAGCAGTTCTTC.

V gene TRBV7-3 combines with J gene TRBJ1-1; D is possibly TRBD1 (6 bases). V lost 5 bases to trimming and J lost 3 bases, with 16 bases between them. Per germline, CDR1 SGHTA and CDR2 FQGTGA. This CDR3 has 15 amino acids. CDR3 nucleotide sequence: TGTGCCAGCAGCCCCTTAGGGGGGGCAGACACTGAAGCTTTCTTT. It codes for CASSPLGGADTEAFF.